This TCR beta chain was captured by sequencing in a study of blood T cell repertoires in COVID-19. TCRdb's table, derived via immunoSEQ multiplex PCR, lists solely in-frame clones and lacks some. The table records 80,000 or so clones, around 90% of them present only once. This CDR3 region has 15 residues. Germline V gene sequence: CDR1 SEHNR, CDR2 FQNEAQ (reference sequence). The J segment lost 4 bases and the V segment lost 5 bases, leaving 7 bases of the junction unmatched. Sequencing used peripheral blood. This clonotype was obtained from a man aged 45 to 65 with acute or convalescent COVID-19. The V call is TRBV7-9, the J call TRBJ2-3, with 9 bases identical to TRBD1. CDR3 amino acids: CASSPDRGEADTQYF. CDR3 nucleotide sequence: TGTGCCAGCAGCCCGGACAGGGGCGAGGCAGATACGCAGTATTTT.